This T cell receptor (beta chain) originates from a study of cytomegalovirus exposure and HLA in healthy donors (dated by TCRdb to 2015 to 2018). Some background on the complete study: In an earlier analysis of 587 of the donors, 276 Gb of sequence data and approximately 120 million unique TCR beta sequences from 180 million or so T cells were reported. Rather than using new phenotypic data, the later analysis identified candidate immune exposures from TCR beta sequences and from how often those sequences occurred across donors. Of the 350 to 450 genotyped donors, 65% to 90% were placed in the genetic ancestry cluster associated with self-reported Caucasian donors. In a later genetic analysis, genome-wide SNP genotypes for about 55% of the roughly 700 donors were used, and that subset was treated as a discovery cohort. About 280 gigabases of sequencing data and around 85 million unique TCR sequences made up an early release that covered some 640 HLA-typed donors. Among about 360 genotyped donors of the cohort, an average of around 240,000 unique TCR beta nucleotide sequences were sequenced per donor, roughly a sixth of them non-productive. A handful of DR-DQ haplotypes were handled as single units for association and clustering because linkage in the cohort was strong. A later analysis re-examined previously published TCR beta repertoires from more than 650 donors and added high-resolution HLA genotyping to investigate patterns of TCR occurrence. Typing coverage differed by locus: A, B, C, DRB1 and DQB1 were typed in roughly 629-630 donors, DQA1 in about 500, DPA1 in some 600, and DPB1 in 400 to 490. The T cell repertoires of several hundred subjects were profiled by immunosequencing and related to cytomegalovirus serostatus. HLA typing covered class I and class II loci at four-digit resolution. Along with the roughly 670-subject first cohort, a separate validation cohort of over a hundred different subjects was used. All discovery cohort repertoires had been generated on a single sequencing platform. In an earlier analysis of 550 to 700 of the donors, high-throughput TCR beta sequencing was used to judge whether each TCR beta V gene segment behaved as functional or pseudogenic. To predict cytomegalovirus infection status, the study combined high-throughput TCR immunosequencing, statistical association of individual TCRs with disease status, and machine learning. The aim of the study was to test whether cataloging public T cell receptors could identify signatures of past pathogen exposure. Donor age, sex, ethnicity and CMV serostatus were collected together with the repertoire data.

The cohort was made up of several hundred healthy bone marrow donors. All cohort members were sampled while nominally healthy, although unrecorded immune exposures were likely present. The donor was CMV seronegative and was included in the group of a few hundred seronegative cohort members. A peripheral blood sample was provided by each donor, and peripheral blood mononuclear cells were used for TCR beta sequencing. The Qiagen DNeasy Blood Extraction Kit was used to extract genomic DNA from the blood cell samples. Beyond this particular receptor, the publication reports: Some IMGT-functional V segments, including TRBV6-2 and TRBV6-3, could not be distinguished by the 87-base-pair reads and were therefore excluded. When HLA alleles, especially DR and DQ, strongly co-occurred, attributing TCR associations to individual alleles was difficult. The classifier was reported to diagnose cytomegalovirus status with high specificity and sensitivity in both the original cohort and the validation cohort. Because some donors lacked HLA typing at each locus, the association tests relied only on the typed subset. The authors suggested that the approach could potentially be extended to other disease states and immunological phenotypes. CMV serostatus was the only immune exposure information available for the cohort. Most CMV-associated TCR beta chains appeared to be HLA-restricted in a later analysis, and the HLA associations seemed to be driven largely by CMV exposure. A later analysis reported that several top co-occurrence clusters appeared linked to parvovirus B19, influenza, CMV and Epstein-Barr virus. The cohort was sequenced for TCR beta chains only, and without alpha or paired-chain data the features that could be detected were limited. The study gave a list of 150 to 200 TCR beta chains associated with cytomegalovirus. A further reported finding was that TCR beta sequences accurately predicted the HLA-A and HLA-B alleles for most subjects in the first cohort. Specific HLA alleles were associated with 16,951 TCR beta sequences at a false discovery rate of 0.05 in a later analysis. A later analysis found that TCR association rates varied across HLA loci, with DRB1 alleles showing the most associated TCRs and HLA-C alleles the fewest. Correlated functional status among segregating V segments might reflect linkage disequilibrium, but an unknown experimental factor could not be ruled out. A later genetic analysis associated a missense DCLRE1C variant with V-gene and J-gene trimming of TCR beta chains, and an independent cohort replicated the association. In a later analysis, HLA-associated TCR beta chains were found to be more clonally expanded and to have lower generation probabilities than equally common non-associated chains. While some public TCRs were present in many individuals, most TCR sequences turned up only very rarely across donors. Presence/absence analyses assumed roughly uniform sequencing depth across donors, an assumption that may not hold. A later genetic analysis reported fewer N-insertions in productive TCRs among donors in an Asian-associated ancestry cluster than the roughly 700-donor mean. Because counts were too low, approximately 15 rarely observed V segments, including chromosome 9 orphons, were excluded from the earlier analysis of some 590 of the donors. In vitro tests confirmed that three of the cytomegalovirus-associated TCR beta chains recognize cytomegalovirus antigens. Broadly in line with IMGT annotations, most TCR beta V segments showed up in productive rearrangements about 87% or about 30% of the time in an earlier analysis of several hundred of the donors. The sequencing pipeline was judged likely to have produced a cluster of highly shared sequence variants as a technical artifact.

In the case of this clone: Its antigen specificity is not known. No base-level quality is on record; no much larger clone is a single base apart.

Its CDR3 holds 16 amino acids, cysteine through phenylalanine. Only the CDR3 part of the read is kept: 48 bases, read in frame from the first base. The germline V gene yields KGHSH for CDR1 and LQKENI for CDR2. The trim is 0 bases for V and 0 bases for J, with a gap of 9 bases between the germline ends. Receptor libraries were prepared by the immunoSEQ multiplex PCR assay. A mixture of 60 forward primers for TCR Vbeta segments and 13 reverse primers for TCR Jbeta segments was used in the multiplex PCR. Amplification of the CDR3 region of rearranged TCR beta genes was performed with a multiplex PCR assay on genomic DNA. On the Illumina HiSeq System, the amplified TCR beta libraries were sequenced as 87-base-pair reads. The authors' pipeline ran thus. In a later analysis, some 80 million unique TCR beta chains were counted across the approximately 670 repertoires, and some 10 million of these chains were shared by at least two donors. A nearest-neighbor algorithm error-corrected the raw reads and collapsed the reads into unique sequences, merging closely related sequences to remove PCR and sequencing errors. To assign V, D and J gene segments, CDR3 sequences were aligned to IMGT reference sequences. For a sequence to be retained, a match of at least six nucleotides to both a V gene segment and a J gene segment was required. Rearrangements were called productive when the CDR3 lacked stop codons and stayed in frame with V and J; all others were non-productive. Following IMGT convention, CDR3 was defined as the stretch from the second conserved V-encoded cysteine up to the conserved J-encoded phenylalanine. Sequences without an unambiguous match to a single V gene segment were excluded from the earlier analysis of several hundred of the donors. An earlier analysis of around 600 of the donors classified V segments as functional when productive rearrangements were above 56.7% and as segregating when the standard deviation between donors was above 5%. A statistical classification framework was developed to diagnose cytomegalovirus status using the catalog of TCR beta chain sequences. In a later analysis, V and J genes were assigned by comparing TCR nucleotide sequences against IMGT/GENE-DB human TR gene sequences. A later analysis assigned CDR3 sequences and most-parsimonious VDJ recombination scenarios with the TCRdist pipeline. In a later analysis, each TCR beta chain was defined by its CDR3 amino acid sequence together with its V-gene family, and reads without a unique V-gene family were excluded. To address suspected cross-contamination and a sequencing artifact, a later analysis removed some 620 highly shared, low-generation-probability nucleotide sequences. For each public chain, a later analysis derived a clonal expansion index from normalized ranks of inferred template counts within each repertoire. In a later analysis, generation probabilities were computed using a VDJ recombination model fitted to out-of-frame rearrangements, and the results were checked against IGoR. Hypergeometric tests were used in a later analysis to score TCR-TCR, TCR-HLA and TCR-CMV co-occurrence, with a repertoire-size bias correction applied to the TCR pairs. False discovery rates were estimated in a later analysis by permuting HLA or CMV assignments 20 times. In a later analysis, co-occurring TCRs were grouped using DBSCAN, and TCRdist sequence similarity was added for clustering within HLA-allele-positive subsets. For co-occurrence clustering, repertoires with fewer than 30,000 or more than 120,000 public chains were excluded, along with a handful of repertoires with anomalous nucleotide sharing. In TCRdb, the immuneACCESS table is reduced to in-frame sequences with V and J assigned. These tables do not hold every clone; where another copy was compared, an unresolved V gene accounts for under half, and the others remain unexplained. D and trimming were read from the DNA, whereas the V and J calls and clone size are those reported in that table. In this sample the table shows roughly 170,000 clones, roughly 87% of which occur a single time. Of the sample, 1.6% is held by the ten largest clones.

The sequence is built from TRBV18 and TRBJ2-1; TRBD2 is perhaps the D gene, given 5 matching bases. Sequenced input: PBMCs. This sequence was found in a man aged 50 or older in good health and CMV-seronegative. The CDR3 here reads CASSPPSGLSYNEQFF. The DNA reads as follows: TGTGCCAGCTCACCACCGAGCGGCCTCTCCTACAATGAGCAGTTCTTC.